This passage covers 23 T cell receptor beta chains from one sample sequenced in a study of T cell responses to AZD1222 COVID-19 vaccine. Data came from immunoSEQ multiplex PCR; TCRdb stores just in-frame clones and leaves some out. The table shows under 120,000 clones, with 80% to 95% occurring only once. The specimen comprised peripheral blood, sampled on day 0 of AZD1222 vaccination. All receptors derive from an adult in good health.

Only one count was recorded for this clone. The same CDR3 arises from other DNA sequences in this sample as well. J is TRBJ1-1 and V is TRBV13; no clear D. This CDR3 contains 13 residues. Between the trimmed V and J ends, which lost 5 bases and 1 base, there was a span of 8 bases. The germline gives CDR1 PRHDT, CDR2 FYEKMQ (reference sequence). The CDR3 DNA reads as TGTGCCAGCAGCCCTAGAAAGAACACTGAAGCTTTCTTT. It encodes CASSPRKNTEAFF.

As regards this clone: The identical CDR3 is also encoded by other nucleotide sequences in the sample. The chain carries TRBV9 and TRBJ2-1, with 9 bases aligning to TRBD2. The CDR3 loop spans 15 amino acids. Germline lookup yields CDR1 SGDLS and CDR2 YYNGEE. The V and J ends lost 2 bases and 4 bases, in that order; junction bases with no gene match: 4. The CDR3 bases are TGTGCCAGCAGCGTTAGCGGGGGACCGTACAATGAGCAGTTCTTC. It is translated as CASSVSGGPYNEQFF.

The chain carries TRBV3-1 (or the pseudogene TRBV3-2) and TRBJ2-1; 7 bases match TRBD2. This CDR3 comprises 16 residues. Germline V lookup: CDR1 LGHDT, CDR2 YNNKEL (reference sequence). V lost 3 bases, J lost 12 bases, and 17 bases stayed unmatched. The CDR3: CASSQQISGLAGGQFF. For the CDR3, the DNA is TGTGCCAGCAGCCAGCAAATTAGCGGGTTGGCAGGTGGGCAGTTCTTC.

This clone was picked up one time. The V call is TRBV7-2, the J call TRBJ1-1; 10 bases fit TRBD1. From germline, CDR1 is SGHTA and CDR2 FQGNSA. The length of the CDR3 is 14 residues. The ends lost 1 base at V and 5 bases at J; junction bases unmatched: 1. CDR3 sequence (DNA): TGTGCCAGCAGCTTAGAGGGACAGGGGACTGAAGCTTTCTTT. Protein sequence: CASSLEGQGTEAFF.

The chain's CDR3 is CASSPTKDNYGYTF. The CDR3 DNA reads TGTGCCAGCTCACCCACAAAGGATAACTATGGCTACACCTTC. The gene calls are TRBV18 and TRBJ1-2; D uncertain. Trimming shortened V by 3 bases and J by 1 base, and 9 bases separated the two germline ends. The CDR3 totals 14 residues. CDR1 is KGHSH and CDR2 is LQKENI in the germline V gene.

V gene TRBV9 combines with J gene TRBJ1-5; D is undetermined. Germline CDR1 and CDR2: SGDLS and YYNGEE. The CDR3 totals 15 residues. With 6 bases removed from V and 4 bases from J, the gap between germline ends came to 17 bases. The CDR3 DNA reads as TGTGCCAGCACGAGGAGTGGTCAGGCGAATCAGCCCCAGCATTTT. Protein product: CASTRSGQANQPQHF. Full variable domain (rest looked up from reference TRBV9 and TRBJ1-5): DSGVTQTPKHLITATGQRVTLRCSPRSGDLSVYWYQQSLDQGLQFLIQYYNGEERAKGNILERFSAQQFPDLHSELNLSSLELGDSALYFCASTRSGQANQPQHFGDGTRLSIL.

This chain connects TRBV9 to TRBJ2-7; 9 bases are a match to TRBD1. The length of the CDR3 is 15 residues. CDR1 and CDR2 from the germline V gene are SGDLS and YYNGEE. V gave up 2 bases and J gave up 5 bases; unmatched junction bases: 8. CDR3 loop: CASSVDRGVGHEQYF. CDR3 coding DNA: TGTGCCAGCAGCGTGGACAGGGGCGTTGGCCACGAGCAGTACTTC.

The CDR3 loop reads CASSEAPGGTQYF. The CDR3 DNA sequence: TGTGCCAGCAGCGAGGCCCCGGGGGGAACCCAGTACTTC. The gene calls are TRBV9 and TRBJ2-5, with 7 bases that match TRBD2. Trimming removed 3 bases from V and 8 bases from J; junction bases left unmatched: 7. The CDR3 has 13 residues. The V gene's germline CDR1 is SGDLS and CDR2 YYNGEE.

V is TRBV28 and J is TRBJ2-1, with TRBD2 matching over 7 bases. The germline V gene encodes CDR1 MDHEN and CDR2 SYDVKM. The V segment lost 3 bases and the J segment 0 bases; nucleotides outside the gene matches: 23. The CDR3 totals 22 residues. The CDR3 here is CASSFPPGLAEPIAYSYNEQFF. The CDR3 DNA sequence: TGTGCCAGCAGTTTCCCCCCGGGCCTAGCGGAGCCAATTGCCTACTCCTACAATGAGCAGTTCTTC.

The V and J genes are TRBV3-1 (or the pseudogene TRBV3-2) and TRBJ2-1; D not certain. This CDR3 has 14 residues. The V end lost 2 bases, the J end lost 5 bases, and 10 bases lay between the germline ends. CDR1 is LGHDT and CDR2 is YNNKEL in the germline V gene (reference sequence). The CDR3 DNA reads as TGTGCCAGCAGCCAACCGGTCAGTCACAATGAGCAGTTCTTC. It codes for CASSQPVSHNEQFF.

The rearrangement links TRBV2 to TRBJ2-2; D is unclear. The CDR3 sequence is 13 residues long. V lost 6 bases to trimming and J lost 6 bases, with 11 bases between them. The germline V gene encodes CDR1 SNHLY and CDR2 FYNNEI. CDR3 amino acids: CASRDARAGELFF. CDR3 sequence (DNA): TGTGCCAGCAGGGACGCCCGGGCCGGGGAGCTGTTTTTT. Supplemented by reference TRBV2 and TRBJ2-2, the full variable domain reads EPEVTQTPSHQVTQMGQEVILRCVPISNHLYFYWYRQILGQKVEFLVSFYNNEISEKSEIFDDQFSVERPDGSNFTLKIRSTKLEDSAMYFCASRDARAGELFFGEGSRLTVL.

The chain couples TRBV7-3 to TRBJ2-3; the D gene is possibly TRBD2 (5 bases). Trimming shortened V by 6 bases and J by 2 bases, and 9 bases separated the two germline ends. The CDR3 runs to 13 residues. The germline gives CDR1 SGHTA, CDR2 FQGTGA. For the CDR3, the DNA is TGTGCCAGCAGACGGGGTCCCACAGATACGCAGTATTTT. Translation gives CASRRGPTDTQYF.

V gene TRBV30 combines with J gene TRBJ1-4, with 7 bases aligning to TRBD1. Germline assignment: CDR1 GTSNPN and CDR2 SVGIG (reference sequence). The CDR3 consists of 12 residues. The junction had 0 bases not matched to a gene; V was cut back by 8 bases and J by 0 bases. The CDR3 region is CAQGATNEKLFF. Written as DNA, the CDR3 is TGTGCCCAGGGGGCAACTAATGAAAAACTGTTTTTT.

The chain recombines TRBV12-3 or TRBV12-4 with TRBJ2-1; no reliable D call. V shed 3 bases and J shed 9 bases, with 12 bases lying between them. The CDR3 length is 13 residues. CDR3 sequence (DNA): TGTGCCAGCAGTTTTAAGTTAGGGTTTGAGCAGTTCTTC. Protein: CASSFKLGFEQFF.

The J gene is TRBJ1-1, the V gene TRBV12-5; no firm D call. V lost 1 base, J lost 6 bases, and 12 bases lay in between. The CDR3 extends over 14 amino acids. In germline, CDR1 is LGHNT, CDR2 FRNRAP. The CDR3 DNA sequence: TGTGCTAGTGGTTTGGGGGGTACGGTAGCTGAAGCTTTCTTT. This encodes CASGLGGTVAEAFF.

V and J are TRBV5-4 and TRBJ2-7; D is possibly TRBD1 (5 bases). Germline values: CDR1 SGHNT, CDR2 YYREEE (reference sequence). V lost 4 bases, J lost 2 bases, and 13 bases lay in between. The CDR3 totals 14 residues. The CDR3 is CASSTVDKTYEQYF. DNA of the CDR3: TGTGCCAGCAGCACAGTGGACAAGACCTACGAGCAGTACTTC.

The rearrangement links TRBV19 to TRBJ2-1; no clear D gene. V lost 4 bases and J lost 6, with 10 bases in between. From germline, CDR1 is LNHDA and CDR2 SQIVND (reference sequence). The CDR3 consists of 13 residues. The chain's CDR3 is CASSTSRGNEQFF. CDR3 bases: TGTGCCAGTAGTACTAGTAGAGGCAATGAGCAGTTCTTC.

The rearrangement joins TRBV6-2 or TRBV6-3 to TRBJ2-2; D is possibly TRBD2 (6 bases). Germline-derived CDR1 and CDR2 are MNHEY and SVGEGT. Trimming stripped 4 bases from V and 0 bases from J, with 9 bases between. The CDR3 consists of 15 residues. The CDR3 region is CASSSGDANTGELFF. CDR3 nucleotides: TGTGCCAGCAGTTCGGGGGATGCGAACACCGGGGAGCTGTTTTTT.

The genes are TRBV25-1 and TRBJ1-1; 11 nucleotides line up with TRBD1. V lost 1 base to trimming and J lost 2 bases; unmatched junction nucleotides: 9. Per germline, CDR1 MGHDK and CDR2 SYGVNS. The CDR3 length is 18 residues. As DNA, the CDR3 is TGTGCCAGCAGTGAATTGAGGAATGGACAGGGGGCAAACACTGAAGCTTTCTTT. Amino acids: CASSELRNGQGANTEAFF.

The V gene is TRBV20-1, the J gene TRBJ1-1, with D hard to call. The CDR3 loop spans 15 amino acids. The V and J ends lost 3 bases and 1 base respectively, with 15 bases between them. Looked up from germline, CDR1 is DFQATT and CDR2 is SNEGSKA (reference sequence). Written as DNA, the CDR3 is TGCAGTGCTAGTATCCCCTCAGCTAGGAACACTGAAGCTTTCTTT. Translation: CSASIPSARNTEAFF.

The V gene is TRBV11-3, the J gene TRBJ2-5, with D possibly matching TRBD2 (6 bases). The CDR3 has 15 amino acids. Germline V lookup: CDR1 SGHNT, CDR2 YENEEA. V dropped 1 base and J dropped 0 bases, with 9 bases sitting between them. CDR3 amino acids: CASSLGWGDQETQYF. In nucleotides, the CDR3 is TGTGCCAGCAGCTTAGGTTGGGGGGACCAAGAGACCCAGTACTTC.

The chain recombines TRBV7-3 with TRBJ2-3, with 13 bases identical to TRBD2. This CDR3 contains 15 residues. Germline lookup yields CDR1 SGHTA and CDR2 FQGTGA. J gave up 8 bases and V 4 bases, and 6 bases lay outside the gene matches. CDR3 protein: CASSYTSGGALTQYF. Here the CDR3 DNA reads TGTGCCAGCAGCTATACTAGCGGGGGGGCCCTTACGCAGTATTTT. The full variable domain, rest sourced from reference TRBV7-3 and TRBJ2-3, is GAGVSQTPSNKVTEKGKYVELRCDPISGHTALYWYRQSLGQGPEFLIYFQGTGAADDSGLPNDRFFAVRPEGSVSTLKIQRTERGDSAVYLCASSYTSGGALTQYFGPGTRLTVL.

V and J are TRBV28 and TRBJ2-1; 15 bases are a match to TRBD2. V lost 8 bases and J lost 10; bases outside the gene matches: 12. CDR1 and CDR2 from the germline V gene are MDHEN and SYDVKM. The CDR3 extends over 16 amino acids. The CDR3 here is CASSKGGTSGRLEQFF. CDR3 bases: TGTGCCAGCTCTAAGGGAGGGACTAGCGGGAGGCTCGAGCAGTTCTTC. The complete variable domain, with remaining parts taken from reference TRBV28 and TRBJ2-1, reads DVKVTQSSRYLVKRTGEKVFLECVQDMDHENMFWYRQDPGLGLRLIYFSYDVKMKEKGDIPEGYSVSREKKERFSLILESASTNQTSMYLCASSKGGTSGRLEQFFGPGTRLTVL.